These 7 T cell receptor beta chains originate from one sample sequenced in a study of blood T cell repertoires in COVID-19. Sequencing used immunoSEQ multiplex PCR; TCRdb keeps in-frame clones, though not all of them. Found here are approximately 300,000 clones, approximately 90% of them singletons; the top ten hold around 0.8%. Sequenced sample: peripheral blood. These receptors all stem from a man aged 25-45 years with acute or convalescent COVID-19.

The gene calls are TRBV3-1 (or the pseudogene TRBV3-2) and TRBJ2-1; 14 bases are a match to TRBD2. Germline assignment: CDR1 LGHDT and CDR2 YNNKEL (reference sequence). V trimming: 4 bases; J trimming: 9 bases; junction bases outside the gene matches: 5. The CDR3 is 15 residues long. CDR3 bases: TGTGCCAGCAGCCTCCAGGGACTAGCGGGAGTTGAGCAGTTCTTC. It specifies CASSLQGLAGVEQFF.

This clone was recorded once. The rearrangement links TRBV27 to TRBJ1-1; D is possibly TRBD1 (6 bases). Per the germline V gene, CDR1 is MNHEY and CDR2 is SMNVEV (reference sequence). The CDR3 consists of 12 residues. V gave up 11 bases and J gave up 6 bases, with 16 bases separating them. CDR3 sequence (DNA): TGTGCCGGACCTCGGGACAACCCTGAAGCTTTCTTT. Its translation is CAGPRDNPEAFF.

This clone was picked up one time. The rearrangement uses TRBV13 and TRBJ1-1; no definite D call. Trimming stripped 5 bases from V and 0 bases from J, with 7 bases between. This CDR3 region has 13 residues. Looked up from germline, CDR1 is PRHDT and CDR2 is FYEKMQ (reference sequence). The CDR3 nucleotides are TGTGCCAGCAGCCGGCAGGTGAACACTGAAGCTTTCTTT. Its protein is CASSRQVNTEAFF.

This chain joins TRBV25-1 and TRBJ1-1; TRBD1 aligns across 12 bases. Looked up from germline, CDR1 is MGHDK and CDR2 is SYGVNS. This CDR3 spans 16 amino acids. The V segment lost 4 bases and the J segment 5 bases; nucleotides outside the gene matches: 8. The CDR3 loop is CASSAPPGQGATEAFF. CDR3 bases: TGTGCCAGCAGTGCACCACCGGGACAGGGGGCAACTGAAGCTTTCTTT.

This chain connects TRBV7-9 to TRBJ1-3; D gene uncertain. Trimming removed 4 bases from V and 7 bases from J, with 11 bases in between. CDR1 and CDR2 (germline): SEHNR, FQNEAQ (reference sequence). This CDR3 has 13 residues. This CDR3 is CASSSSSGNTIYF. CDR3 DNA: TGTGCCAGCAGCTCCTCTAGCGGGAACACCATATATTTT. The full variable domain, with the rest looked up from reference TRBV7-9 and TRBJ1-3, is DTGVSQNPRHKITKRGQNVTFRCDPISEHNRLYWYRQTLGQGPEFLTYFQNEAQLEKSRLLSDRFSAERPKGSFSTLEIQRTEQGDSAMYLCASSSSSGNTIYFGEGSWLTVV.

CDR3 amino acids: CASSQDRSWGGGEQFF. The CDR3 region has the DNA TGCGCCAGCAGCCAAGATCGGTCGTGGGGGGGCGGTGAGCAGTTCTTC. This chain joins TRBV4-1 and TRBJ2-1; D perhaps matches TRBD2 (7 bases). The V end was cut by 0 bases, the J end by 9 bases, with 18 bases between. From germline, CDR1 is MGHRA and CDR2 YSYEKL. The CDR3 is 16 residues long.

In its sample, this clone was seen once. The gene calls are TRBV27 and TRBJ1-1; D is uncertain. Trimming cost V 3 bases and J 3 bases, with 8 bases left between them. This CDR3 contains 13 residues. Germline CDR1 MNHEY, CDR2 SMNVEV (reference sequence). The CDR3 DNA reads TGTGCCAGCAGTTTCTCCATAGACACTGAAGCTTTCTTT. It codes for CASSFSIDTEAFF.